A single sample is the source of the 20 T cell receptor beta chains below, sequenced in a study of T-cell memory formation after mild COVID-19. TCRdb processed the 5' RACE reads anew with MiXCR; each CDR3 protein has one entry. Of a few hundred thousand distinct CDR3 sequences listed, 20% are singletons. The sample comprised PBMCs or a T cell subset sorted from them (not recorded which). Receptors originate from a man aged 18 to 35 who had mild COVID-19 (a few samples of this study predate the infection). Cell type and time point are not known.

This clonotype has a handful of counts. The CDR3 loop is CSARVTGDTGELFF. CDR3 nucleotides: TGCAGTGCTAGGGTCACAGGGGACACCGGGGAGCTGTTTTTT. The rearrangement joins TRBV20-1 to TRBJ2-2, with 7 bases fitting TRBD1. The germline CDR1 and CDR2 sequences are DFQATT and SNEGSKA (reference sequence). The length of the CDR3 is 14 residues. V lost 3 bases and J lost 3; bases outside the gene matches: 4.

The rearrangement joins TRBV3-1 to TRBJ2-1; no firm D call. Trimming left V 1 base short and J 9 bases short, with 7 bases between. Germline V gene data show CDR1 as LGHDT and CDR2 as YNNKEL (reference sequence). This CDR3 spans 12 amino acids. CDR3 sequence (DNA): TGTGCCAGCAGCCAAGCGACGATTGAGCAGTTCTTC. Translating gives CASSQATIEQFF.

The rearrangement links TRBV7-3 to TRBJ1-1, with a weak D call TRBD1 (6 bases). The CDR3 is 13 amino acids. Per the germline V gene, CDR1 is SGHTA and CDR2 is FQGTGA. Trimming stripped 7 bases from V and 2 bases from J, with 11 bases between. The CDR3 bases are TGTGCCAGCAAGATGGACAGAAACACTGAAGCTTTCTTT. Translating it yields CASKMDRNTEAFF. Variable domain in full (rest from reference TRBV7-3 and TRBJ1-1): GAGVSQTPSNKVTEKGKYVELRCDPISGHTALYWYRQSLGQGPEFLIYFQGTGAADDSGLPNDRFFAVRPEGSVSTLKIQRTERGDSAVYLCASKMDRNTEAFFGQGTRLTVV.

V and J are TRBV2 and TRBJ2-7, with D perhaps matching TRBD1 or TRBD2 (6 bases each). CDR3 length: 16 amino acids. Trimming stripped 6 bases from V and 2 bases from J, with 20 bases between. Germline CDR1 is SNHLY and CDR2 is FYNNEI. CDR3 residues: CASSSWGAYPTYEQYV. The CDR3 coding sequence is TGTGCCAGCAGCTCATGGGGGGCCTACCCCACCTACGAGCAGTACGTC.

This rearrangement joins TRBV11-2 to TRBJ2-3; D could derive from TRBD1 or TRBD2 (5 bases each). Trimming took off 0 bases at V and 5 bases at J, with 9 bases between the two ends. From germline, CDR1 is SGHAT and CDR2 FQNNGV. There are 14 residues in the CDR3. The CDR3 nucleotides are TGTGCCAGCAGCTTAGACATGAGGGGAGATACGCAGTATTTT. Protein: CASSLDMRGDTQYF.

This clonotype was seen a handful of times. DNA of the CDR3: TGTGCCAGCAGGGAAATCAACAGGGTGAACACTGAAGCTTTCTTT. It is translated as CASREINRVNTEAFF. V is TRBV5-6 and J is TRBJ1-1; TRBD1 is a possible D gene (6 bases). The germline V gene encodes CDR1 SGHDT and CDR2 YYEEEE. The CDR3 is made up of 15 amino acids. V was clipped by 5 bases and J by 0 bases, with 14 bases between them.

The DNA of the CDR3 is TGTGCCAGCAGTGCCGCGGGTTTGGGGGTGGGGACTGAAGCTTTCTTT. It yields the protein CASSAAGLGVGTEAFF. The rearrangement joins TRBV25-1 to TRBJ1-1; the D gene is possibly TRBD1 (5 bases). This CDR3 spans 16 amino acids. Trimming removed 4 bases at V and 5 bases at J, with 20 bases between. In germline, CDR1 is MGHDK, CDR2 SYGVNS.

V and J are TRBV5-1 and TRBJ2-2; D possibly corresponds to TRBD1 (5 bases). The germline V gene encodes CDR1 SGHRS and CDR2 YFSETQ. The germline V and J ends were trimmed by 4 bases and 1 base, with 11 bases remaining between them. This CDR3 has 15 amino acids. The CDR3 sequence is CASSPGHQNTGELFF. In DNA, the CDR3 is TGCGCCAGCAGCCCTGGACACCAGAACACCGGGGAGCTGTTTTTT.

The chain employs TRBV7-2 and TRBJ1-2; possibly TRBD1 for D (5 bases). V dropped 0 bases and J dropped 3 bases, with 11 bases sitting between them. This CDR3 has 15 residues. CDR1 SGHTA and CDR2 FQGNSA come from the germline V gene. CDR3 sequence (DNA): TGTGCCAGCAGCTTAGCGCCGGGGGTCGACTATGGCTACACCTTC. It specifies CASSLAPGVDYGYTF.

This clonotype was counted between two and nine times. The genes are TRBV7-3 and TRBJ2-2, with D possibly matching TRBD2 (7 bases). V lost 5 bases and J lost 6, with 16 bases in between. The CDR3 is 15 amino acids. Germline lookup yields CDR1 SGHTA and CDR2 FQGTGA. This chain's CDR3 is CASSLRGSGAGELFF. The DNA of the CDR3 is TGTGCCAGCAGCCTAAGGGGGAGCGGGGCCGGGGAGCTGTTTTTT.

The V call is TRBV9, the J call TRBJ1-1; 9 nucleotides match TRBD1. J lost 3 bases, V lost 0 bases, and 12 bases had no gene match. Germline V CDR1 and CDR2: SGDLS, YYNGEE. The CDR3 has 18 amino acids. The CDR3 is CASSVEGQGKKTDTEAFF. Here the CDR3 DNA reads TGTGCCAGCAGCGTAGAGGGACAGGGAAAGAAGACAGACACTGAAGCTTTCTTT.

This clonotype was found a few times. In DNA form, the CDR3 reads TGCGCCAGCAGCTTAACCGGGACGGGAACCTACGAGCAGTACTTC. This gives the protein CASSLTGTGTYEQYF. The J gene is TRBJ2-7, the V gene TRBV5-1; either TRBD1 or TRBD2 may fit D (5 bases each). CDR1 and CDR2 from the germline V gene are SGHRS and YFSETQ. The CDR3 has 15 amino acids. V lost 2 bases, J lost 2 bases, and 14 bases lay in between.

As DNA, the CDR3 is TGCGCCAGCAGCCAGCTGGGTGATCCTAGCACAGATACGCAGTATTTT. Protein product: CASSQLGDPSTDTQYF. The genes are TRBV4-3 and TRBJ2-3; D remains unclear. Germline V lookup: CDR1 LGHNA, CDR2 YSLEER. This CDR3 comprises 16 residues. The V end was cut by 3 bases, the J end by 0 bases, with 13 bases between.

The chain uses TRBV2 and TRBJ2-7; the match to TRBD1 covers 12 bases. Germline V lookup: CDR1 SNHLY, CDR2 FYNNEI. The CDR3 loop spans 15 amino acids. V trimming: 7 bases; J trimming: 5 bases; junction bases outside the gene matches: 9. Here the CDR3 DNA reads TGTGCCAGCACCCACGGGACAGGGGGCATTAACGAGCAGTACTTC. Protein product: CASTHGTGGINEQYF.

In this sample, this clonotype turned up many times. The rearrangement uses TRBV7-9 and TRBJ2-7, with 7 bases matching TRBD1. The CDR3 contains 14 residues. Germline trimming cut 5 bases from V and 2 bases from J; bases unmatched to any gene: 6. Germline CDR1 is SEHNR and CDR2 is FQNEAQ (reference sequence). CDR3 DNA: TGTGCCAGCAGCCCCCGGGACAGTACCTACGAGCAGTACTTC. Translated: CASSPRDSTYEQYF.

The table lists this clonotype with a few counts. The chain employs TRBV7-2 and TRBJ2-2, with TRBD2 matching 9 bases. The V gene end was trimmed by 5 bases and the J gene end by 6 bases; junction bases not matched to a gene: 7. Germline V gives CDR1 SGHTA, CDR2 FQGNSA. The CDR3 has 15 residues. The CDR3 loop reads CASSLTRTSAGELFF. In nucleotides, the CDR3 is TGTGCCAGCAGCCTCACGCGGACTAGCGCCGGGGAGCTGTTTTTT.

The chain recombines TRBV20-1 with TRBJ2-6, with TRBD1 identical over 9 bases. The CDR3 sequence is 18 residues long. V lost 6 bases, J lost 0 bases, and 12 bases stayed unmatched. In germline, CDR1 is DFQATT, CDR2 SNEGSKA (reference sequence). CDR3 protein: CSAPTLGQGDSGANVLTF. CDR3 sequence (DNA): TGCAGTGCCCCCACACTGGGACAGGGAGACTCTGGGGCCAACGTCCTGACTTTC.

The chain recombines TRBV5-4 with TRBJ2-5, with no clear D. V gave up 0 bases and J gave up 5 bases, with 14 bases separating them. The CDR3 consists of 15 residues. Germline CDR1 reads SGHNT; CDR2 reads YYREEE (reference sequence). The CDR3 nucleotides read TGTGCCAGCAGCTTGGACCCGGCCCCCGGGGAGACCCAGTACTTC. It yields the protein CASSLDPAPGETQYF.

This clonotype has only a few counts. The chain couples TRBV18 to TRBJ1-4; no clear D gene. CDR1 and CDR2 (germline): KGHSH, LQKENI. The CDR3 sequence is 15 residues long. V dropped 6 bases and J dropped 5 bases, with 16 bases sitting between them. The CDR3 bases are TGTGCCAGCTCCCCCGGTTCGGGAGGAAATGAAAAACTGTTTTTT. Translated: CASSPGSGGNEKLFF.

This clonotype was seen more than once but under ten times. CDR3 bases: TGCGCCAGCAGCCGCGGGACTAGCGGTGGGGATACGCAGTATTTT. Translated: CASSRGTSGGDTQYF. J is TRBJ2-3 and V is TRBV4-1; 11 positions match TRBD2. J lost 6 bases, V lost 4 bases, and 6 bases had no gene match. Germline CDR1 is MGHRA and CDR2 is YSYEKL. CDR3 length: 15 residues.